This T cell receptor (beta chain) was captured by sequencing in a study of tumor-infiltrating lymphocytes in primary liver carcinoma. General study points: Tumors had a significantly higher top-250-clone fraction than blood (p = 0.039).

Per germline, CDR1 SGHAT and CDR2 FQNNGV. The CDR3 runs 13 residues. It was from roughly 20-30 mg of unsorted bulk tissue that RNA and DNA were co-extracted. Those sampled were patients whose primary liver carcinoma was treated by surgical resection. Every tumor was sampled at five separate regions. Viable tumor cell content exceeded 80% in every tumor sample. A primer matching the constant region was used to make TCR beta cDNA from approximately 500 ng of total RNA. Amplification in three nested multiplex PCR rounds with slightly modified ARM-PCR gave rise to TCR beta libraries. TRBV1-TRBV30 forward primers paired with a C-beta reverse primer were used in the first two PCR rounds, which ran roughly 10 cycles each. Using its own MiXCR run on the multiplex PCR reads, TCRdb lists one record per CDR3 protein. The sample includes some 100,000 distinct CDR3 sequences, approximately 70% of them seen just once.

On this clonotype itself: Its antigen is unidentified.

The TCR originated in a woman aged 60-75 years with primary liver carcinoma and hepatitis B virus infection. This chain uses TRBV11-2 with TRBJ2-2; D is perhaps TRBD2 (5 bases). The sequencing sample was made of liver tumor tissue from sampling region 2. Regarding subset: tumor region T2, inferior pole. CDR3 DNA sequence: TGTGCGAGCGGCTTAGATAGGACTGAGGAGCTGTTTTTT. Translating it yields CASGLDRTEELFF.